This TCR beta chain was sequenced for a study of shared clonotypes between healthy human individuals. Overall study context: Donors had three CD4 naive, three CD4 memory, two CD8 naive and one CD8 memory plate apiece.

CDR3 length: 17 residues. The V gene's germline CDR1 is SQVTM and CDR2 ANQGSEA. V lost 7 bases and J lost 5; bases outside the gene matches: 11. Repertoires were generated with immunoSEQ multiplex PCR, while TCRdb's copy carries only in-frame clones and drops some. The sample has over a million clones, roughly 80% seen once. There were only Caucasian adults among the donors, and all lived in Nashville, Tennessee. This receptor was taken from a young man in good health. This chain connects TRBV29-1 to TRBJ2-1; 16 bases fit TRBD2. Sequencing used memory CD4+ T cells sorted from blood. Noted subset: CD45RA-negative fraction. The CDR3 region has the DNA TGCAGCGCATCACCGGGACTAGCGGGAGGGTTCCACAATGAGCAGTTCTTC. Its translation is CSASPGLAGGFHNEQFF.